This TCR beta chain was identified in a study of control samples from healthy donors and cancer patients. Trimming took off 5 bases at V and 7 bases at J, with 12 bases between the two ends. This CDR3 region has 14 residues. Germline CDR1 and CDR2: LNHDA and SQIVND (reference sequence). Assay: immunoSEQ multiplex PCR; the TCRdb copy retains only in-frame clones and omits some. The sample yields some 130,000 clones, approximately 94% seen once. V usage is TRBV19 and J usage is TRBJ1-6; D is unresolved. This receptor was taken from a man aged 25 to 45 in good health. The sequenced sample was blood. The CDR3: CASSPELGNSPLHF. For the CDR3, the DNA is TGTGCCAGTAGTCCGGAGCTGGGAAATTCACCCCTCCACTTT.